These 25 T cell receptor beta chains share one sample of origin, sequenced in a study of T cells in Graves' hyperthyroidism and ophthalmopathy (dated by TCRdb to the late 2010s). Library prep was done by multiplex PCR. TCRdb lists the instrument as Illumina HiSeq 2000. The TCR beta CDR3 regions were amplified from RNA transcripts. The first round of RT-PCR for the TCR CDR3 was performed with the HTBI primer set and the Qiagen OneStep RT-PCR kit. TCRdb's own reprocessing of the public reads used fastp at Q25 and MiXCR and kept productive beta chains. Duplicate CDR3 protein sequences are folded into a single record with the most common DNA and genes. Recorded for this sample are more than 500,000 distinct CDR3 sequences; about 16% of them occurred a single time. Together, the top ten hold approximately 32% of the sample. The specimen was blood. The receptors originated from a woman aged 25 to 45 with Graves' ophthalmopathy.

This clonotype was observed at least ten times. The chain carries TRBV11-3 and TRBJ2-5, with 7 bases identical to TRBD1. The CDR3 has 14 amino acids. V lost 5 bases, J lost 0 bases, and 3 bases stayed unmatched. The germline V gene encodes CDR1 SGHNT and CDR2 YENEEA. The CDR3 nucleotides are TGTGCCAGCAGCCCGGGGACAGACCAAGAGACCCAGTACTTC. Translating gives CASSPGTDQETQYF.

In this sample, this clonotype turned up many times. The chain links TRBV6-6 to TRBJ1-1; D remains ambiguous. The CDR3 length is 13 residues. V was pared by 2 bases and J by 1 base, with 5 bases between. CDR1 is MNHNY and CDR2 is SVGAGI in the germline V gene (reference sequence). The CDR3 region is CASSYRKNTEAFF. The CDR3 DNA sequence: TGTGCCAGCAGTTACAGGAAGAACACTGAAGCTTTCTTT.

In its sample, this clonotype was seen many times. This rearrangement joins TRBV20-1 to TRBJ2-7, with a weak D call TRBD1 (6 bases). The CDR3 is 13 residues long. V lost 5 bases and J 3 bases, leaving 14 bases between the germline ends. Germline assignment: CDR1 DFQATT and CDR2 SNEGSKA (reference sequence). The DNA for the CDR3 is TGCAGTGCTGCGGTGACAGGAGACTACGAGCAGTACTTC. Residues: CSAAVTGDYEQYF.

Notes on this clonotype: An end of the junction does not agree with germline; a read error may underlie this. The V gene is TRBV5-8, the J gene TRBJ1-4; D not certain. The germline V gene encodes CDR1 SGHTS and CDR2 YDEGEE. CDR3 size: 14 residues. CDR3 sequence (DNA): TGTGTCAGCAGCTTGGAGGTGTCCCGTGAAAAACTGTTTTTT. Its translation is CVSSLEVSREKLFF.

This clonotype was recorded at least ten times. V is TRBV6-2 or TRBV6-3 and J is TRBJ2-1; tentatively, D is TRBD1 (5 bases). Germline V gene lookup returns CDR1 MNHEY and CDR2 SVGEGT. This CDR3 has 11 residues. Trimming left V 6 bases short and J 9 bases short, with 9 bases between. CDR3 in amino acids: CASSRQIEQFF. CDR3 coding DNA: TGTGCCAGCAGCAGACAGATTGAGCAGTTCTTC.

The gene calls are TRBV20-1 and TRBJ2-7; 10 bases are a match to TRBD2. From germline, CDR1 is DFQATT and CDR2 SNEGSKA (reference sequence). V lost 5 bases, J lost 5 bases, and 3 bases stayed unmatched. This CDR3 contains 12 residues. The CDR3 protein is CSAGTSVDEQYF. For the CDR3, the DNA is TGCAGTGCTGGGACTAGCGTCGACGAGCAGTACTTC.

As for this clonotype: With a much larger clone just one base away, this may be a read error. The chain is built from TRBV6-5 and TRBJ1-1; D uncertain. CDR3 length: 12 amino acids. Germline assignment: CDR1 MNHEY and CDR2 SVGAGI. The CDR3 DNA reads TGTGCCAGCAGTTACCTGAACACTGGAGCTTTCTTT. Translation gives CASSYLNTGAFF.

Here the CDR3 reads CASSLLRQGAEKLFF. CDR3 DNA sequence: TGCGCCAGCAGCCTATTACGACAGGGGGCCGAAAAACTGTTTTTT. This sequence joins TRBV4-1 and TRBJ1-4, with 10 bases matching TRBD1. Germline CDR1 and CDR2: MGHRA and YSYEKL. The CDR3 length is 15 residues. V dropped 4 bases and J dropped 8; count of bases not matched to a gene: 7.

The chain joins TRBV7-3 to TRBJ2-3, with 9 bases lining up with TRBD2. Germline CDR1 is SGHTA and CDR2 is FQGTGA. This CDR3 is 16 amino acids long. J gave up 3 bases and V 3 bases, and 7 bases lay outside the gene matches. CDR3 coding DNA: TGTGCCAGCAGCTTTCTCGGCGGGAGGGCGACAGATACGCAGTATTTT. Translated: CASSFLGGRATDTQYF.

This clonotype has at least ten counts. The chain employs TRBV2 and TRBJ2-2, with D uncertain. Trimming pared 6 bases from V and 2 bases from J, leaving 10 bases between. The CDR3 is 14 residues long. CDR1 SNHLY and CDR2 FYNNEI come from the germline V gene. CDR3 in DNA: TGTGCCAGCAGGAAGGACGGAAACACCGGGGAGCTGTTTTTT. Its protein product is CASRKDGNTGELFF.

The V call is TRBV29-1, the J call TRBJ2-3; D may be TRBD1 or TRBD2 (7 bases each). The CDR3 totals 14 residues. With 3 bases removed from V and 1 base from J, the gap between germline ends came to 11 bases. CDR1 SQVTM and CDR2 ANQGSEA come from the germline V gene. CDR3 in amino acids: CSVEGGTGTDTQYF. The CDR3 DNA is TGCAGCGTTGAGGGGGGGACAGGCACAGATACGCAGTATTTT.

This clonotype has at least ten counts. J is TRBJ2-3 and V is TRBV20-1; tentative D call: TRBD2 (7 bases). Trimming took off 3 bases at V and 6 bases at J, with 19 bases between the two ends. CDR3 length: 15 amino acids. Germline V gene data show CDR1 as DFQATT and CDR2 as SNEGSKA (reference sequence). The CDR3 loop is CSAREGTTGLDTQYF. The CDR3 nucleotides are TGCAGTGCTAGGGAGGGGACTACAGGGTTGGATACGCAGTATTTT.

In this sample, this clonotype turned up a few times. The CDR3 DNA follows: TGTGCCAGCAGTACTACTAAGGGACAGGCCGTCGGAAACACCATATATTTT. It translates to CASSTTKGQAVGNTIYF. The chain combines TRBV7-9 with TRBJ1-3; 8 bases match TRBD1. The CDR3 extends over 17 amino acids. The germline V gene has CDR1 SEHNR and CDR2 FQNEAQ (reference sequence). Losses at the gene ends were 6 bases for V and 4 bases for J; bases not matched to a gene: 14.

This clonotype was recorded a few times. The rearrangement uses TRBV20-1 and TRBJ2-1, with D uncertain. The CDR3 consists of 14 residues. Germline V lookup: CDR1 DFQATT, CDR2 SNEGSKA (reference sequence). V was shortened by 0 bases and J by 7 bases, with 13 bases between the two germline ends. CDR3 loop: CSARDTLAWNEQFF. The CDR3 coding sequence is TGCAGTGCTAGAGATACATTAGCCTGGAATGAGCAGTTCTTC.

This clonotype was recorded at least ten times. The chain is built from TRBV28 and TRBJ2-7, with 7 positions matching TRBD2. There are 12 residues in the CDR3. With 8 bases clipped from V and 2 bases from J, the junction kept 3 bases outside the gene matches. Germline V gives CDR1 MDHEN, CDR2 SYDVKM. The CDR3 loop is CASGGVTYEQYF. CDR3 coding DNA: TGTGCCAGCGGGGGGGTTACCTACGAGCAGTACTTC.

The gene calls are TRBV14 and TRBJ2-1; 15 bases map to TRBD2. The junction had 6 bases not matched to a gene; V was cut back by 3 bases and J by 12 bases. Germline values: CDR1 SGHDN, CDR2 FVKESK. CDR3 size: 15 residues. The CDR3 bases are TGTGCCAGCAGCCAGGATCGGACTAGCGGGAGGGGGCAGTTCTTC. This sequence encodes CASSQDRTSGRGQFF.

This clonotype was observed at least ten times. This chain connects TRBV7-4 to TRBJ1-5; tentative D call: TRBD1 (6 bases). The CDR3 has 17 residues. V dropped 3 bases and J dropped 4 bases, with 19 bases sitting between them. Germline V gene lookup returns CDR1 SGHVT and CDR2 SQSDAQ. This chain's CDR3 is CASSFTQGRGRNQPQHF. CDR3 bases: TGTGCCAGCAGCTTCACCCAAGGCAGGGGTCGTAATCAGCCCCAGCATTTT.

This clonotype was seen repeatedly, ten times or more. This sequence joins TRBV7-2 and TRBJ2-2; D gene uncertain. CDR1 SGHTA and CDR2 FQGNSA come from the germline V gene. V was shortened by 5 bases and J by 0 bases, with 4 bases between the two germline ends. The CDR3 spans 13 residues. The CDR3 DNA is TGTGCCAGCAGCGATCCGAACACCGGGGAGCTGTTTTTT. Protein sequence: CASSDPNTGELFF.

This clonotype was detected many times. The V and J genes are TRBV12-3 or TRBV12-4 and TRBJ2-7; 10 nucleotides match TRBD1. CDR3 length equals 15 residues. V lost 4 bases to trimming and J lost 7 bases; unmatched junction nucleotides: 10. DNA of the CDR3: TGTGCCAGCAGTTCCCCGGGACAGGGGCTTAGGGAGCAGTACTTC. It specifies CASSSPGQGLREQYF.

The chain couples TRBV9 to TRBJ2-2, with TRBD1 matching 7 bases. Germline CDR1 is SGDLS and CDR2 is YYNGEE. V gave up 6 bases and J gave up 2 bases; unmatched junction bases: 7. This CDR3 spans 15 amino acids. The CDR3 spells CASNPGTANTGELFF. CDR3 bases: TGTGCCAGCAATCCCGGGACAGCTAACACCGGGGAGCTGTTTTTT.

As to this clonotype: Given a much more abundant clone one base away, this may be a read error. The chain joins TRBV2 to TRBJ1-2; no firm D call. Germline V lookup: CDR1 SNHLY, CDR2 FYNNEI. This CDR3 region has 13 residues. With 5 bases removed from V and 0 bases from J, the gap between germline ends came to 7 bases. The CDR3: CASSQDTNYGYTF. The CDR3 coding sequence is TGTGCCAGCAGTCAGGATACTAACTATGGCTACACCTTC.

This sequence joins TRBV7-8 and TRBJ2-1; 10 nucleotides agree with TRBD2. Trimming cost V 2 bases and J 2 bases; bases outside gene matches: 6. Germline lookup yields CDR1 SGHVS and CDR2 FQNEAQ. The CDR3 sequence is 17 residues long. The DNA of the CDR3 is TGTGCCAGCAGCTTATTTCCTAGCGGGAGCACCTACAATGAGCAGTTCTTC. This translates into CASSLFPSGSTYNEQFF.

The V and J genes are TRBV6-2 or TRBV6-3 and TRBJ2-5; tentative D call: TRBD2 (5 bases). V was clipped by 6 bases and J by 7 bases, with 12 bases between them. CDR1 is MNHEY and CDR2 is SVGEGT in the germline V gene. This CDR3 contains 12 residues. The CDR3 sequence is CASSRTGGTQYF. CDR3 bases: TGTGCCAGCAGCCGGACTGGAGGGACCCAGTACTTC.

A few counts support this clonotype. The CDR3 bases are TGTGCCAGCACCAAGGACAGGGGGGATGAAAAACTGTTTTTT. As protein: CASTKDRGDEKLFF. The rearrangement links TRBV7-2 to TRBJ1-4; TRBD1 matches at 10 bases. The germline gives CDR1 SGHTA, CDR2 FQGNSA. This CDR3 region has 14 residues. With 7 bases clipped from V and 6 bases from J, the junction kept 5 bases outside the gene matches.

This clonotype was picked up many times. J is TRBJ2-7 and V is TRBV5-1; D is unresolved. Germline values: CDR1 SGHRS, CDR2 YFSETQ. Trimming shortened V by 4 bases and J by 0 bases, and 5 bases separated the two germline ends. The length of the CDR3 is 12 residues. The CDR3 reads CASSVNSYEQYF. As DNA, the CDR3 is TGCGCCAGCAGCGTAAACTCCTACGAGCAGTACTTC.